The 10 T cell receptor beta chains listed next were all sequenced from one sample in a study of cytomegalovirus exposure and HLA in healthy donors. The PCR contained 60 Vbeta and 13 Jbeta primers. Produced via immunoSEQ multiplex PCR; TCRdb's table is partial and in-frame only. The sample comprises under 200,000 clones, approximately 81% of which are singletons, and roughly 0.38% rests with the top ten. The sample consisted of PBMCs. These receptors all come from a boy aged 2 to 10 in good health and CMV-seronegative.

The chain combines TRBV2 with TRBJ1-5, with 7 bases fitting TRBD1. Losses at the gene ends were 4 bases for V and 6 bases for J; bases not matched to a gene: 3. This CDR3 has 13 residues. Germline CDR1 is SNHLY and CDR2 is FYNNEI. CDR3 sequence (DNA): TGTGCCAGCAGTGGACAGGGCCGTCAGCCCCAGCATTTT. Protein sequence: CASSGQGRQPQHF. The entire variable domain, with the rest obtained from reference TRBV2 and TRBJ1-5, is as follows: EPEVTQTPSHQVTQMGQEVILRCVPISNHLYFYWYRQILGQKVEFLVSFYNNEISEKSEIFDDQFSVERPDGSNFTLKIRSTKLEDSAMYFCASSGQGRQPQHFGDGTRLSIL.

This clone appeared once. The CDR3 DNA follows: TGCGCCAGCAGCCAACCAGGGGTCGACTTTGGCTACACCTTC. Translated, it gives CASSQPGVDFGYTF. The genes are TRBV4-1 and TRBJ1-2; D may be TRBD1 (6 bases). Germline V lookup: CDR1 MGHRA, CDR2 YSYEKL. The length of the CDR3 is 14 residues. Trimming removed 2 bases at V and 7 bases at J, with 14 bases between.

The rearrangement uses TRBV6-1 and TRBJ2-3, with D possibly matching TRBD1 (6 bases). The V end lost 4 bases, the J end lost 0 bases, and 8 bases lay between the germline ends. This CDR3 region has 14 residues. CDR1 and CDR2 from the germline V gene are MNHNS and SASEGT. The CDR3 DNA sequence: TGTGCCAGCAGTGGACAGGTTAGCACAGATACGCAGTATTTT. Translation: CASSGQVSTDTQYF.

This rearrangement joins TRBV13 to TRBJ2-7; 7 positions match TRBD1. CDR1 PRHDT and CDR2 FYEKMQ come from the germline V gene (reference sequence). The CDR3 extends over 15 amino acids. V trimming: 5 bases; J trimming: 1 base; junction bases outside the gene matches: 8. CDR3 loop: CASSPGQVFSYEQYF. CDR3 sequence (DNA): TGTGCCAGCAGCCCCGGACAGGTTTTTTCCTACGAGCAGTACTTC.

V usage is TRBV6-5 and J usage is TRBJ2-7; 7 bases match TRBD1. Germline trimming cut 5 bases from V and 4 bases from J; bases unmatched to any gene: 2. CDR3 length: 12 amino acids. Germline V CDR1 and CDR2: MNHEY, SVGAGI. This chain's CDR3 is CASSRRGYEQYF. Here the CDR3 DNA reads TGTGCCAGCAGTCGCAGGGGGTACGAGCAGTACTTC.

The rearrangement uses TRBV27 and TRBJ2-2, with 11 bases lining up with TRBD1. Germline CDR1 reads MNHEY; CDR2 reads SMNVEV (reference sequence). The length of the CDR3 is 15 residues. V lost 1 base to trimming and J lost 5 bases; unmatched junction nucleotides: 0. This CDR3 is CASSLWDRGTGELFF. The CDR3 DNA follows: TGTGCCAGCAGTTTATGGGACAGGGGGACCGGGGAGCTGTTTTTT.

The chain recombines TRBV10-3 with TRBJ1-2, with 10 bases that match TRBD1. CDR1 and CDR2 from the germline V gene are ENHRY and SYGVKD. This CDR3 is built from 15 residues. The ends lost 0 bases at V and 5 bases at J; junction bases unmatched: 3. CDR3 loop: CAISESTGGSYGYTF. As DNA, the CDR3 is TGTGCCATCAGTGAGTCGACAGGGGGCTCTTATGGCTACACCTTC.

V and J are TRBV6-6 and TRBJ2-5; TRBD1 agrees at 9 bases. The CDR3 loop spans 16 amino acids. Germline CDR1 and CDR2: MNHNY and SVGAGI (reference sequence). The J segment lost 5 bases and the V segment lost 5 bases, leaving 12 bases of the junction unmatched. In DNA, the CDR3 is TGTGCCAGCAGTCGACCTATCACAGGGGGCTTCGAGACCCAGTACTTC. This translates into CASSRPITGGFETQYF.

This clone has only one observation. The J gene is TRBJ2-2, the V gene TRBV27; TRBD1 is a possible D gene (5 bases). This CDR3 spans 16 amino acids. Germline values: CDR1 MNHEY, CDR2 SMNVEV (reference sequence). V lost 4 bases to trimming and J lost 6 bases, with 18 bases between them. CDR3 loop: CASSSNSLRTSGELFF. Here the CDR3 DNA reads TGTGCCAGCAGTTCCAACTCGCTAAGGACATCCGGGGAGCTGTTTTTT.

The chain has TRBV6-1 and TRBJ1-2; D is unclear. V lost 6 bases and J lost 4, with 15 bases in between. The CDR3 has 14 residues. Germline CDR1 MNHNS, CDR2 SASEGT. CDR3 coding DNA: TGTGCCAGCAGCTCCGACACACGAAGCTATGGCTACACCTTC. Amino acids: CASSSDTRSYGYTF.